Sequencing of this T cell receptor (beta chain) was carried out in a study of radiation and T cells in renal cell carcinoma (dated by TCRdb to the early 2020s). For the study in its entirety: In total, some 50 samples underwent TCR beta sequencing: roughly 26 tumors plus 27 peripheral blood samples. Across all 53 samples, more than 4,000,000 unique CDR3 nucleotide sequences, encoding 2,658,974 unique CDR3 amino acid sequences, were identified. Overall study results and their limits: An increase in top tumor clonotypes in blood was observed from baseline to 2 weeks post-radiation, followed by contraction by 4 weeks, which was taken to suggest transient expansion of tumor-resident clones. Compared with control tumors, irradiated tumors had a greater number of dominant CDR3 motifs, and these motifs made up a bigger portion of the repertoire. TCR clonality was higher in irradiated tumors than in controls, as the top 100 clonotypes made up an average of approximately 54% of the repertoire in irradiated tumors compared with roughly 43% in nephrectomy-only tumors. Because only small tumor regions of approximately 1 g were available, intratumoral heterogeneity was not captured. Effects of radiation dose or scheduling on the TCR repertoire could not be addressed with the single-armed trial design. Because no pretreatment tumor biopsies were available, whether clonotypes were present in the tumor at baseline could not be determined.

Read against the paper, the sample's time point label means: tumor resected at nephrectomy. Taken with the paper, the label for treatment or condition translates to: 15 Gy SBRT to primary tumor, nephrectomy 4 weeks later. The samples were drawn from a clinical trial, where primary renal cell carcinomas were treated with 15 Gy of stereotactic body radiation therapy and then removed by nephrectomy 4 weeks afterward. All patients had renal cell carcinoma with clear cell pathology. The tumors were dissociated mechanically, digested with collagenase/hyaluronidase at 37 degrees C, processed in gentleMACS C tubes, and kept in liquid nitrogen. The QIAamp DNA Blood Mini Kit (Qiagen) was used to prepare genomic DNA for TCR sequencing. Samples were included in the analyses only if all quality control checks were passed. The germline V gene supplies CDR1 MNHEY and CDR2 SVGAGI. V loses 6 bases of germline sequence and J loses 0 bases, and the interval between the two ends is 14 bases. From the cysteine through the phenylalanine, the CDR3 covers 15 amino acids. Left in the record is the CDR3 DNA by itself, 45 bases read in frame from the first base.

Comments on this clone: The antigen it recognizes is unknown. Base-call qualities are not available, and no considerably larger clone is one nucleotide away.

The immunoSEQ kit was used, according to the manufacturer's recommendations, to generate TCR beta libraries from genomic DNA. To prepare the libraries, a first multiplex PCR with proprietary primers was run, followed by a second PCR that added unique barcodes, and a bead cleanup was done after each round. A kit-provided positive control reaction and a negative control reaction were included in every sample batch. The final libraries were assessed on an Agilent 4200 TapeStation D1000 ScreenTape, pooled by volume, and quantified by qPCR. Sequencing was performed on an Illumina NextSeq500 using a MidOutput 150-cycle cartridge, with 156 Read1 cycles, 15 Index1 cycles, and the kit custom primers. The pooled library was loaded at around 1.1 pM with a roughly 20% PhiX control spike-in. Regarding the original processing steps: The vendor-processed data were analyzed in R, and a clonotype was defined as all T cells that share the same CDR3 nucleotide sequence. In the clone abundance analyses, frequencies were normalized to the 10,000 most abundant clones in each sample. Public T cell clones, averaging fewer than five per sample, were removed before analysis. Dominant motif analysis used ImmunoMap with the PAM10 matrix, gap penalty 30 and homology threshold 0.3; motifs with cumulative frequency at least 0.01 counted as dominant. Tumor-enriched and baseline blood-enriched clonotypes were defined by at least a 32-fold difference in abundance between compartments. Similarity between tumor and blood repertoires was quantified using the Baroni-Urbani and Buser coefficient, and groups were compared with two-tailed Wilcoxon tests in R. In TCRdb, the immuneACCESS table is reduced to in-frame sequences with V and J assigned. These tables do not hold every clone; where another copy was compared, an unresolved V gene accounts for under half, and the others remain unexplained. That table supplies the V and J calls and clone size; D and trimming were determined from the DNA. For this sample there are over 15,000 clones; 55% appear just once. 12% of the sample goes to the ten largest clones.

This TCR was recovered from a man in his fifties with renal cell carcinoma. The chain employs TRBV6-5 and TRBJ1-2; the D segment could be TRBD1, given 6 matching bases. This material consisted of tumor tissue, taken from a patient whose treatment included radiotherapy and nephrectomy. The nucleotide sequence is TGTGCCAGCAGGGACGGGGGCCTTACTAACTATGGCTACACCTTC. Its translation is CASRDGGLTNYGYTF.